In this sample, the clone carrying this T cell receptor beta chain turned up many times. The antigen is unknown. The unsorted libraries originated from 2 million PBMCs that had been stored at -80 C. The entry originates in a study of neurological immune-mediated disorders. Study-wide points: Patients with HTLV-1-associated myelopathy had the highest level of TCR clonal expansion, whereas patients with multiple sclerosis had the lowest level, falling beneath the level found in healthy controls.

Over 180 million TCR-beta sequences from 15-18 subjects came from every sequencing run. TCRdb re-called the 5' RACE reads with MiXCR, one entry per CDR3 protein. The repertoire holds roughly 59,000 distinct CDR3 sequences, with approximately 5.3% as singletons. This CDR3 spans 15 amino acids. The germline V and J ends were trimmed by 0 bases and 2 bases, with 13 bases remaining between them. Germline-derived CDR1 and CDR2 are DFQATT and SNEGSKA (reference sequence). V and J are TRBV20-1 and TRBJ1-1; no clear D gene. The TCR comes from a human donor with multiple sclerosis. The donor label of this sample is uncertain. Source material: PBMCs. The DNA for the CDR3 is TGCAGTGCTAGAGATAGTGGACGGTATAACACTGAAGCTTTCTTT. Protein: CSARDSGRYNTEAFF.